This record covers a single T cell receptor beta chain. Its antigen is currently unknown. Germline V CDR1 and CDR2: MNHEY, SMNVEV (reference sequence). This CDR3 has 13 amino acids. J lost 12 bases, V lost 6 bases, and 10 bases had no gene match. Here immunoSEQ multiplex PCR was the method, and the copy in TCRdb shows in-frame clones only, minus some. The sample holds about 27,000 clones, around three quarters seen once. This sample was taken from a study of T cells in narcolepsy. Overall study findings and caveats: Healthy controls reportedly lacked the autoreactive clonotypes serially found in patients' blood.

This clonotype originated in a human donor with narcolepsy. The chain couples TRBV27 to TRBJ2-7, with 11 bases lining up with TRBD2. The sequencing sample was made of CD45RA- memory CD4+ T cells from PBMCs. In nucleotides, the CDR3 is TGTGCCAGCAGCCGAGCACCTAGCGGGGGGTGGTACTTC. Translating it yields CASSRAPSGGWYF.